The T cell receptor (beta chain) described here comes from a study of blood T cell repertoires in COVID-19. The table came from immunoSEQ multiplex PCR; TCRdb's copy has only in-frame clones and leaves some out. The repertoire has roughly 68,000 clones, roughly 80% of them found once; the top ten carry around a tenth. CDR3 size: 13 residues. The ends were cut back, 3 bases at V and 5 bases at J, with 11 bases in the middle. CDR1 SGHTA and CDR2 FQGNSA come from the germline V gene. This clone was seen a single time. This sequence originates from a woman in her fifties or sixties with acute or convalescent COVID-19. The genes are TRBV7-2 and TRBJ2-7; D is unresolved. Sequenced: peripheral blood. CDR3 sequence (DNA): TGTGCCAGCAGCTTCAGCGACCGCAACGAGCAGTACTTC. Its protein is CASSFSDRNEQYF. The variable domain in full, with the rest retrieved from reference TRBV7-2 and TRBJ2-7, is GAGVSQSPSNKVTEKGKDVELRCDPISGHTALYWYRQSLGQGLEFLIYFQGNSAPDKSGLPSDRFSAERTGGSVSTLTIQRTQQEDSAVYLCASSFSDRNEQYFGPGTRLTVT.